The rows below give T cell receptor beta chains drawn from one sample of a study of T cell responses to AZD1222 COVID-19 vaccine. Only in-frame clones appear in the TCRdb table, and some are missing; sequencing was by immunoSEQ multiplex PCR. The sample records around 180,000 clones, roughly 88% being singletons. The sample consisted of peripheral blood, taken on day 0 of AZD1222 vaccination. The source of these receptors is an adult in good health. Each CDR3 is given with its conserved first and last residue. D genes are given only for firm matches. Size values are once, few and many counts, or a class for expanded clones, and some rows have none.

len: 14; j_gene: TRBJ2-7; v_gene: TRBV27; d_gene: TRBD1; abundance: -; CDR3aa: CASSLRTGVYEQYF; CDR3nt: TGTGCCAGCAGTTTGCGGACAGGTGTGTACGAGCAGTACTTC
len: 13; j_gene: TRBJ1-4; v_gene: TRBV30; d_gene: -; abundance: -; CDR3aa: CAWSVRRGEKLFF; CDR3nt: TGTGCCTGGAGTGTCCGGAGGGGTGAAAAACTGTTTTTT
len: 20; j_gene: TRBJ1-4; v_gene: TRBV2; d_gene: TRBD1; abundance: -; CDR3aa: CASSELPSGRGGPTNEKLFF; CDR3nt: TGTGCCAGCAGTGAACTGCCCTCGGGCAGGGGGGGCCCAACTAATGAAAAACTGTTTTTT
len: 13; j_gene: TRBJ1-1; v_gene: TRBV12-3/TRBV12-4; d_gene: -; abundance: -; CDR3aa: CASRQTQGTEAFF; CDR3nt: TGTGCCAGCAGACAAACACAGGGCACTGAAGCTTTCTTT
len: 13; j_gene: TRBJ2-7; v_gene: TRBV18; d_gene: -; abundance: -; CDR3aa: CASSQNRVNEQYF; CDR3nt: TGTGCCAGCTCACAAAACAGGGTCAACGAGCAGTACTTC
len: 14; j_gene: TRBJ1-3; v_gene: TRBV6-1; d_gene: -; abundance: -; CDR3aa: CASSEGSGGNTIYF; CDR3nt: TGTGCCAGCAGTGAAGGGTCTGGTGGAAACACCATATATTTT
len: 15; j_gene: TRBJ2-3; v_gene: TRBV6-1; d_gene: -; abundance: -; CDR3aa: CASSEVWGPPDTQYF; CDR3nt: TGTGCCAGCAGTGAAGTGTGGGGGCCTCCAGATACGCAGTATTTT
len: 13; j_gene: TRBJ1-1; v_gene: TRBV2; d_gene: -; abundance: -; CDR3aa: CASSTGRYTEAFF; CDR3nt: TGTGCCAGCAGTACAGGGAGGTACACTGAAGCTTTCTTT
len: 13; j_gene: TRBJ1-1; v_gene: TRBV10-3; d_gene: -; abundance: -; CDR3aa: CAISGRRNTEAFF; CDR3nt: TGTGCCATCAGCGGAAGGAGGAACACTGAAGCTTTCTTT
len: 12; j_gene: TRBJ1-5; v_gene: TRBV28; d_gene: -; abundance: -; CDR3aa: CATFRGNQPQHF; CDR3nt: TGTGCCACCTTCCGGGGTAATCAGCCCCAGCATTTT
len: 17; j_gene: TRBJ2-3; v_gene: TRBV7-3; d_gene: TRBD1; abundance: -; CDR3aa: CASSSRPGTGGRDTQYF; CDR3nt: TGTGCCAGCAGTTCGAGACCAGGGACAGGGGGGCGGGATACGCAGTATTTT
len: 13; j_gene: TRBJ1-6; v_gene: TRBV9; d_gene: -; abundance: -; CDR3aa: CASSRGVESPLHF; CDR3nt: TGTGCCAGCAGCCGGGGGGTGGAATCACCCCTCCACTTT
len: 16; j_gene: TRBJ1-3; v_gene: TRBV5-6; d_gene: -; abundance: -; CDR3aa: CASSLLDRNSGNTIYF; CDR3nt: TGTGCCAGCAGCTTGCTGGACCGTAACTCTGGAAACACCATATATTTT
len: 15; j_gene: TRBJ2-2; v_gene: TRBV2; d_gene: -; abundance: few; CDR3aa: CASSKSGSDTGELFF; CDR3nt: TGTGCCAGCAGTAAATCAGGCAGCGACACCGGGGAGCTGTTTTTT
len: 16; j_gene: TRBJ1-3; v_gene: TRBV6-2/TRBV6-3; d_gene: -; abundance: -; CDR3aa: CASSWRGPASGNTIYF; CDR3nt: TGTGCCAGCAGTTGGAGAGGGCCAGCATCTGGAAACACCATATATTTT
len: 15; j_gene: TRBJ1-1; v_gene: TRBV7-9; d_gene: -; abundance: -; CDR3aa: CASSSTGRGDTEAFF; CDR3nt: TGTGCCAGCAGCTCAACGGGACGCGGGGACACTGAAGCTTTCTTT
len: 15; j_gene: TRBJ2-7; v_gene: TRBV13; d_gene: -; abundance: -; CDR3aa: CASSPARWSSYEQYF; CDR3nt: TGTGCCAGCAGCCCCGCGCGTTGGAGCTCCTACGAGCAGTACTTC
len: 12; j_gene: TRBJ1-1; v_gene: TRBV6-5; d_gene: TRBD1; abundance: -; CDR3aa: CASNRGNTEAFF; CDR3nt: TGTGCCAGCAACAGGGGGAACACTGAAGCTTTCTTT
len: 15; j_gene: TRBJ1-1; v_gene: TRBV4-3; d_gene: -; abundance: -; CDR3aa: CASSLKLDRYTEAFF; CDR3nt: TGCGCCAGCAGCCTCAAGTTAGACAGGTACACTGAAGCTTTCTTT
len: 12; j_gene: TRBJ1-6; v_gene: TRBV28; d_gene: -; abundance: -; CDR3aa: CASSLWASPLHF; CDR3nt: TGTGCCAGCAGTTTATGGGCTTCACCCCTCCACTTT
len: 14; j_gene: TRBJ1-1; v_gene: TRBV18; d_gene: -; abundance: -; CDR3aa: CASSPQGSGTEAFF; CDR3nt: TGTGCCAGCTCACCACAGGGGTCGGGCACTGAAGCTTTCTTT
len: 14; j_gene: TRBJ2-5; v_gene: TRBV4-1; d_gene: -; abundance: -; CDR3aa: CASSQDPENGAQYF; CDR3nt: TGCGCCAGCAGCCAAGATCCTGAGAACGGGGCCCAGTACTTC
len: 13; j_gene: TRBJ2-1; v_gene: TRBV6-6; d_gene: -; abundance: -; CDR3aa: CASSYTGYNEQFF; CDR3nt: TGTGCCAGCAGTTACACAGGGTACAATGAGCAGTTCTTC
len: 15; j_gene: TRBJ1-4; v_gene: TRBV25-1; d_gene: -; abundance: few; CDR3aa: CASSDGWRTNEKLFF; CDR3nt: TGTGCCAGCAGTGATGGTTGGAGAACTAATGAAAAACTGTTTTTT
len: 13; j_gene: TRBJ2-1; v_gene: TRBV7-3; d_gene: TRBD1; abundance: -; CDR3aa: CASTTDRDHEQFF; CDR3nt: TGTGCCAGCACCACGGACAGGGACCATGAGCAGTTCTTC
len: 12; j_gene: TRBJ1-1; v_gene: TRBV7-3; d_gene: -; abundance: -; CDR3aa: CASSLIGGEAFF; CDR3nt: TGTGCCAGCAGCTTAATAGGGGGTGAAGCTTTCTTT
len: 16; j_gene: TRBJ1-2; v_gene: TRBV7-9; d_gene: -; abundance: -; CDR3aa: CASSLSLSSTLYGYTF; CDR3nt: TGTGCCAGCAGCTTATCTTTGTCGTCCACTCTCTATGGCTACACCTTC
len: 14; j_gene: TRBJ1-1; v_gene: TRBV7-9; d_gene: -; abundance: -; CDR3aa: CASSIHKGISEAFF; CDR3nt: TGTGCCAGCAGCATTCATAAAGGGATCTCTGAAGCTTTCTTT
len: 13; j_gene: TRBJ1-2; v_gene: TRBV12-3/TRBV12-4; d_gene: -; abundance: -; CDR3aa: CASSPSANYGYTF; CDR3nt: TGTGCCAGTTCCCCGTCAGCTAACTATGGCTACACCTTC
len: 16; j_gene: TRBJ2-5; v_gene: TRBV9; d_gene: -; abundance: -; CDR3aa: CASSVGPNRDGETQYF; CDR3nt: TGTGCCAGCAGCGTAGGCCCCAACCGGGACGGGGAGACCCAGTACTTC
len: 16; j_gene: TRBJ2-1; v_gene: TRBV10-2; d_gene: -; abundance: -; CDR3aa: CASRPKVGVSYNEQFF; CDR3nt: TGCGCCAGCAGGCCGAAGGTAGGGGTCTCCTACAATGAGCAGTTCTTC
len: 11; j_gene: TRBJ1-1; v_gene: TRBV6-1; d_gene: TRBD1; abundance: few; CDR3aa: CASSERQGTFF; CDR3nt: TGTGCCAGCAGTGAACGACAGGGGACTTTCTTT
len: 20; j_gene: TRBJ2-6; v_gene: TRBV4-3; d_gene: -; abundance: -; CDR3aa: CASSQDGGGRRSSGANVLTF; CDR3nt: TGCGCCAGCAGCCAAGATGGGGGGGGCAGACGGTCCTCTGGGGCCAACGTCCTGACTTTC
len: 16; j_gene: TRBJ1-5; v_gene: TRBV4-1; d_gene: -; abundance: -; CDR3aa: CASSQEYNRVNQPQHF; CDR3nt: TGCGCCAGCAGCCAAGAGTATAACAGGGTCAATCAGCCCCAGCATTTT
len: 15; j_gene: TRBJ1-6; v_gene: TRBV19; d_gene: TRBD1; abundance: -; CDR3aa: CASARDRSYNSPLHF; CDR3nt: TGTGCCAGTGCCCGGGACAGGAGCTATAATTCACCCCTCCACTTT
len: 13; j_gene: TRBJ2-7; v_gene: TRBV27; d_gene: -; abundance: -; CDR3aa: CASSTGTYYEQYF; CDR3nt: TGTGCCAGCAGCACTGGGACCTACTACGAGCAGTACTTC
len: 14; j_gene: TRBJ1-5; v_gene: TRBV7-2; d_gene: -; abundance: -; CDR3aa: CASSLPGRNQPQHF; CDR3nt: TGTGCCAGCAGCTTACCCGGAAGAAATCAGCCCCAGCATTTT
len: 14; j_gene: TRBJ1-5; v_gene: TRBV3-1/TRBV3-2; d_gene: -; abundance: -; CDR3aa: CASSQEGGYQPQHF; CDR3nt: TGTGCCAGCAGCCAAGAAGGGGGTTACCAGCCCCAGCATTTT
len: 15; j_gene: TRBJ1-2; v_gene: TRBV5-4; d_gene: -; abundance: -; CDR3aa: CASSLAPDTKNGYTF; CDR3nt: TGTGCCAGCAGCTTGGCCCCGGACACTAAGAATGGCTACACCTTC
len: 16; j_gene: TRBJ1-2; v_gene: TRBV7-9; d_gene: -; abundance: -; CDR3aa: CASSLKTEVTNYGYTF; CDR3nt: TGTGCCAGCAGCTTAAAAACAGAAGTTACTAACTATGGCTACACCTTC
len: 14; j_gene: TRBJ1-4; v_gene: TRBV25-1; d_gene: -; abundance: -; CDR3aa: CASSVSALNEKLFF; CDR3nt: TGTGCCAGCAGTGTATCAGCCCTGAATGAAAAACTGTTTTTT
len: 12; j_gene: TRBJ2-7; v_gene: TRBV7-9; d_gene: -; abundance: -; CDR3aa: CASSLSSLEQYF; CDR3nt: TGTGCCAGCAGCTTAAGTAGTCTAGAGCAGTACTTC
len: 13; j_gene: TRBJ2-2; v_gene: TRBV7-3; d_gene: -; abundance: -; CDR3aa: CASSMGSAGELFF; CDR3nt: TGTGCCAGCAGTATGGGGTCGGCCGGGGAGCTGTTTTTT
len: 16; j_gene: TRBJ1-2; v_gene: TRBV7-9; d_gene: TRBD1; abundance: -; CDR3aa: CASSSKGQGAIDGYTF; CDR3nt: TGTGCCAGCAGCTCGAAAGGACAGGGGGCGATCGATGGCTACACCTTC
len: 15; j_gene: TRBJ2-7; v_gene: TRBV7-2; d_gene: -; abundance: -; CDR3aa: CASSYTGTLSYEQYF; CDR3nt: TGTGCCAGCAGCTACACCGGGACATTATCCTACGAGCAGTACTTC
len: 16; j_gene: TRBJ2-7; v_gene: TRBV5-5; d_gene: -; abundance: -; CDR3aa: CASSLGGGGVSYEQYF; CDR3nt: TGTGCCAGCAGCCTTGGTGGAGGGGGGGTTTCCTACGAGCAGTACTTC